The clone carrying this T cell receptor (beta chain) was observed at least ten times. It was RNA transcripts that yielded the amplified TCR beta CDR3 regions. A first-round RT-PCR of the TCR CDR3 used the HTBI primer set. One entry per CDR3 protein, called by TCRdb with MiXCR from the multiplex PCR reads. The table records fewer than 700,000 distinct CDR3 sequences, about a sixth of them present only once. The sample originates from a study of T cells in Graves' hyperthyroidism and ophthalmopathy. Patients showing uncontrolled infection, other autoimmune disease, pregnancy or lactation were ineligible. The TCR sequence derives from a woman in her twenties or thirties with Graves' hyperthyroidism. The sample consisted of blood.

The CDR3 loop is CSARELAGSTYEQYF. CDR3 DNA: TGCAGTGCTAGAGAGCTAGCGGGTTCTACCTACGAGCAGTACTTC. The chain joins TRBV20-1 to TRBJ2-7; 8 bases agree with TRBD2. The CDR3 has 15 residues. CDR1 and CDR2 (germline): DFQATT, SNEGSKA (reference sequence). J lost 2 bases, V lost 0 bases, and 6 bases had no gene match.